The 25 T cell receptor beta chains in this list originate from one sample, sequenced in a study of cytomegalovirus exposure and HLA in healthy donors. The PCR ran on 60 Vbeta and 13 Jbeta primers. TCRdb keeps only in-frame clones here, not all; method: immunoSEQ multiplex PCR. The sample has fewer than 120,000 clones, over 60% seen once. The specimen sequenced was PBMCs. The source is an older woman in good health and CMV-seropositive.

This clone showed up just a few times. This sequence joins TRBV7-9 and TRBJ2-5, with 8 bases lining up with TRBD1. The V and J ends lost 6 bases and 5 bases, in that order; junction bases with no gene match: 11. CDR1 is SEHNR and CDR2 is FQNEAQ in the germline V gene (reference sequence). CDR3 size: 15 residues. DNA for the CDR3: TGTGCCAGCAGGCCAGGACAGGGTGGGATGGAGACCCAGTACTTC. This codes for CASRPGQGGMETQYF.

This clone was counted a single time. The chain combines TRBV7-3 with TRBJ2-5; D perhaps matches TRBD2 (5 bases). Trimming pared 5 bases from V and 6 bases from J, leaving 13 bases between. The CDR3 length is 13 residues. Germline CDR1 is SGHTA and CDR2 is FQGTGA. The chain's CDR3 is CASSPAGGQTQYF. The CDR3 bases are TGTGCCAGCAGCCCGGCTGGCGGGCAGACCCAGTACTTC.

This chain joins TRBV7-2 and TRBJ1-2; 12 nucleotides match TRBD1. Germline CDR1 reads SGHTA; CDR2 reads FQGNSA. The J segment lost 6 bases and the V segment lost 1 base, leaving 6 bases of the junction unmatched. The CDR3 contains 16 residues. CDR3 amino acids: CASSLGGTGGGDGYTF. CDR3 sequence (DNA): TGTGCCAGCAGCTTAGGAGGGACAGGGGGCGGGGATGGCTACACCTTC.

V and J are TRBV18 and TRBJ2-1; D is ambiguous. V lost 2 bases to trimming and J lost 0 bases, with 8 bases between them. This CDR3 region has 15 residues. Germline lookup yields CDR1 KGHSH and CDR2 LQKENI. CDR3 sequence: CASSPTEHSYNEQFF. CDR3 nucleotides: TGTGCCAGCTCACCAACTGAGCACTCCTACAATGAGCAGTTCTTC.

The chain combines TRBV7-9 with TRBJ2-1, with 10 bases matching TRBD2. This CDR3 region has 19 residues. V shed 4 bases and J 0 bases; nucleotides not matched to a gene: 12. The germline V gene has CDR1 SEHNR and CDR2 FQNEAQ (reference sequence). As DNA, the CDR3 is TGTGCCAGCAGCTCCCGCGTTAGCGGGAGGCAAAGCTCCTACAATGAGCAGTTCTTC. Its translation: CASSSRVSGRQSSYNEQFF. Full variable domain (remainder filled in from reference TRBV7-9 and TRBJ2-1): DTGVSQNPRHKITKRGQNVTFRCDPISEHNRLYWYRQTLGQGPEFLTYFQNEAQLEKSRLLSDRFSAERPKGSFSTLEIQRTEQGDSAMYLCASSSRVSGRQSSYNEQFFGPGTRLTVL.

As concerns this clone: A read error may produce the germline difference seen at one junction end. The chain recombines TRBV7-9 with TRBJ1-1, with D unresolved. The germline V gene encodes CDR1 SEHNR and CDR2 FQNEAQ (reference sequence). CDR3 length: 14 residues. CDR3 protein: CSSSHTGWNTEAFF. The DNA of the CDR3 is TGTTCCAGCAGCCACACGGGGTGGAACACTGAAGCTTTCTTT.

The chain employs TRBV28 and TRBJ2-1; D may be TRBD2 (5 bases). Germline lookup yields CDR1 MDHEN and CDR2 SYDVKM. Trimming removed 8 bases at V and 4 bases at J, with 9 bases between. This CDR3 is built from 12 residues. CDR3: CASGLRYNEQFF. CDR3 DNA: TGTGCCAGCGGACTCAGATACAATGAGCAGTTCTTC.

This clone has a handful of counts. CDR3 residues: CASSYVQLNEKLFF. CDR3 coding DNA: TGCGCCAGCAGCTACGTACAGCTTAATGAAAAACTGTTTTTT. This rearrangement joins TRBV4-1 to TRBJ1-4; no reliable D call. V was trimmed by 5 bases and J by 4 bases, leaving 11 bases between them. CDR3 length equals 14 residues. CDR1 is MGHRA, CDR2 YSYEKL, per germline.

This chain uses TRBV7-3 with TRBJ2-1; 13 positions agree with TRBD2. Germline loops: CDR1 SGHTA, CDR2 FQGTGA. V lost 1 base and J lost 2; bases outside the gene matches: 5. This CDR3 contains 18 residues. The CDR3 DNA sequence: TGTGCCAGCAGCTTAAGGACTAGCGGGAGAGGAACCTACAATGAGCAGTTCTTC. Its protein is CASSLRTSGRGTYNEQFF. The full variable domain, with the rest looked up from reference TRBV7-3 and TRBJ2-1, is GAGVSQTPSNKVTEKGKYVELRCDPISGHTALYWYRQSLGQGPEFLIYFQGTGAADDSGLPNDRFFAVRPEGSVSTLKIQRTERGDSAVYLCASSLRTSGRGTYNEQFFGPGTRLTVL.

The rearrangement joins TRBV5-1 to TRBJ2-1, with a possible D match to TRBD1 (6 bases). This CDR3 has 14 residues. Trimming removed 0 bases at V and 7 bases at J, with 11 bases between. Per germline, CDR1 SGHRS and CDR2 YFSETQ. CDR3 bases: TGCGCCAGCAGCTTGGAAGGACAGCTAAATGAGCAGTTCTTC. Residues: CASSLEGQLNEQFF.

The rearrangement links TRBV13 to TRBJ1-4; 12 positions agree with TRBD1. V was clipped by 5 bases and J by 2 bases; unmatched bases: 3. The CDR3 is 16 residues long. Germline CDR1 PRHDT, CDR2 FYEKMQ (reference sequence). The DNA for the CDR3 is TGTGCCAGCAGCGGGGACAGGGGGCGGACTAATGAAAAACTGTTTTTT. It codes for CASSGDRGRTNEKLFF.

The genes are TRBV9 and TRBJ1-2; D might be TRBD1 (5 bases). The ends were cut back, 0 bases at V and 4 bases at J, with 10 bases in the middle. From germline, CDR1 is SGDLS and CDR2 YYNGEE. CDR3 size: 14 residues. The CDR3 loop reads CASSVEQGLYGYTF. The CDR3 nucleotides read TGTGCCAGCAGCGTAGAGCAGGGACTCTATGGCTACACCTTC. Combining the CDR3 with reference TRBV9 and TRBJ1-2 gives the whole variable domain DSGVTQTPKHLITATGQRVTLRCSPRSGDLSVYWYQQSLDQGLQFLIQYYNGEERAKGNILERFSAQQFPDLHSELNLSSLELGDSALYFCASSVEQGLYGYTFGSGTRLTVV.

The chain is built from TRBV27 and TRBJ1-6; D unresolved. Germline loops: CDR1 MNHEY, CDR2 SMNVEV (reference sequence). The CDR3 extends over 14 amino acids. V was cut by 3 bases and J by 14 bases, with 17 bases left in between. This chain's CDR3 is CASSFGSDTASLHF. Here the CDR3 DNA reads TGTGCCAGCAGTTTTGGCTCCGACACGGCGTCCCTCCACTTT.

The CDR3 region has the DNA TGTGCCAGCATCGAGGGGACTAGGACAGATACGCAGTATTTT. Protein product: CASIEGTRTDTQYF. The chain carries TRBV5-4 and TRBJ2-3, with TRBD2 matching 8 bases. Germline CDR1 and CDR2: SGHNT and YYREEE (reference sequence). CDR3 length: 14 residues. Trimming at V came to 6 bases and at J to 3 bases, leaving 6 bases not matched to a gene. The variable domain in full, with the rest retrieved from reference TRBV5-4 and TRBJ2-3, is ETGVTQSPTHLIKTRGQQVTLRCSSQSGHNTVSWYQQALGQGPQFIFQYYREEENGRGNFPPRFSGLQFPNYSSELNVNALELDDSALYLCASIEGTRTDTQYFGPGTRLTVL.

The chain is built from TRBV7-9 and TRBJ2-7, with D maybe TRBD2 (5 bases). The CDR3 runs 9 residues. Germline V CDR1 and CDR2: SEHNR, FQNEAQ (reference sequence). CDR3 loop: CATVRRSWV. The CDR3 DNA follows: TGTGCCACGGTCCGGAGGTCTTGGGTA.

This clone was observed a handful of times. The CDR3 DNA follows: TGTGCCAGCAGCTTTTGGACAGGGGAAGGGGTCAACACTGAAGCTTTCTTT. Encoded protein: CASSFWTGEGVNTEAFF. This chain uses TRBV5-6 with TRBJ1-1; 9 bases map to TRBD1. CDR3 length: 17 amino acids. Germline CDR1 is SGHDT and CDR2 is YYEEEE. V trimming: 2 bases; J trimming: 2 bases; junction bases outside the gene matches: 10.

About this clone itself: The junction departs from the called germline gene at one end, perhaps through a read error. The CDR3 region has the DNA TGCGCCGGCAGCTTGACGCCGACAGGGGTGGGAAACACCATATATTTT. Its protein is CAGSLTPTGVGNTIYF. V is TRBV5-1 and J is TRBJ1-3; 8 positions agree with TRBD1. CDR3 length: 16 residues. The germline gives CDR1 SGHRS, CDR2 YFSETQ.

The chain uses TRBV28 and TRBJ1-2, with D uncertain. The CDR3 contains 14 residues. Trimming took 5 bases from V and 5 from J, leaving 15 bases between them. CDR1 is MDHEN and CDR2 is SYDVKM in the germline V gene. The CDR3 region is CASSPTAAAYGYTF. The CDR3 DNA reads TGTGCCAGCAGTCCAACGGCCGCAGCGTATGGCTACACCTTC.

This clone was seen a handful of times. The genes are TRBV5-1 and TRBJ2-1, with D tentatively TRBD2 (5 bases). The CDR3 has 13 residues. In germline, CDR1 is SGHRS, CDR2 YFSETQ. Between the trimmed V and J ends, which lost 0 bases and 4 bases, there was a span of 5 bases. Written as DNA, the CDR3 is TGCGCCAGCAGCTTGGGGACTTACAATGAGCAGTTCTTC. It yields the protein CASSLGTYNEQFF. Filled out from reference TRBV5-1 and TRBJ2-1, the complete variable domain reads KAGVTQTPRYLIKTRGQQVTLSCSPISGHRSVSWYQQTPGQGLQFLFEYFSETQRNKGNFPGRFSGRQFSNSRSEMNVSTLELGDSALYLCASSLGTYNEQFFGPGTRLTVL.

The V and J genes are TRBV14 and TRBJ2-7; 11 bases are a match to TRBD1. Germline V gives CDR1 SGHDN, CDR2 FVKESK. The CDR3 is made up of 16 amino acids. Trimming at V came to 2 bases and at J to 2 bases, leaving 5 bases not matched to a gene. The CDR3 nucleotides are TGTGCCAGCAGCCAATGGGGACAGGGGGGCCCCTACGAGCAGTACTTC. Translated: CASSQWGQGGPYEQYF.

The chain has TRBV28 and TRBJ1-1; D might be TRBD1 (5 bases). The V gene's germline CDR1 is MDHEN and CDR2 SYDVKM. The CDR3 length is 15 residues. Trimming left V 5 bases short and J 5 bases short, with 18 bases between. The CDR3 here is CASSPPDSLQTEAFF. The DNA of the CDR3 is TGTGCCAGCAGTCCACCCGACAGCCTCCAAACTGAAGCTTTCTTT.

The V and J genes are TRBV4-2 and TRBJ1-2; D is perhaps TRBD1 (6 bases). The ends were cut back, 1 base at V and 7 bases at J, with 13 bases in the middle. The CDR3 runs to 14 residues. Germline loops: CDR1 LGHNA, CDR2 YNFKEQ. Written as DNA, the CDR3 is TGTGCCAGCAGCCAAGGGGGGCGTTTTGGTGGCTACACCTTC. It codes for CASSQGGRFGGYTF.

This clone came up once. V gene TRBV6-1 combines with J gene TRBJ2-7, with TRBD2 identical over 8 bases. Germline values: CDR1 MNHNS, CDR2 SASEGT. This CDR3 is 14 amino acids long. The ends lost 7 bases at V and 5 bases at J; junction bases unmatched: 10. The DNA of the CDR3 is TGTGCCAGCATGGAGCGGGAGACCGTCCACGAGCAGTACTTC. Its translation is CASMERETVHEQYF.

The chain uses TRBV7-9 and TRBJ2-1; TRBD2 agrees at 10 bases. CDR1 and CDR2 (germline): SEHNR, FQNEAQ (reference sequence). The junction had 3 bases not matched to a gene; V was cut back by 1 base and J by 6 bases. This CDR3 region has 15 residues. CDR3 nucleotide sequence: TGTGCCAGCAGCTTAGGGATAGCGGGAGGCAATGAGCAGTTCTTC. Its translation is CASSLGIAGGNEQFF.

The chain couples TRBV7-8 to TRBJ1-2; a possible D gene is TRBD1 (6 bases). This CDR3 contains 14 residues. Germline V gives CDR1 SGHVS, CDR2 FQNEAQ. V was cut by 5 bases and J by 2 bases, with 12 bases left in between. CDR3 in amino acids: CASSQDRRNYGYTF. CDR3 coding DNA: TGTGCCAGCAGCCAGGACAGAAGGAACTATGGCTACACCTTC.